The sequence of this TCR beta chain was determined in a study of T cells in Graves' hyperthyroidism and ophthalmopathy. Study-wide context: Upon initial diagnosis and before any treatment, peripheral blood was collected. Study findings and constraints: The model made its ophthalmopathy prediction, and onset followed a median approximately 6.5 months later. Blood also contained most expanded thyroid clonotypes above 0.001.

Amplified regions were TCR beta CDR3 sequences from RNA transcripts. RT-PCR in the first round (using the HTBI primer set) targeted the TCR CDR3. MiXCR, run by TCRdb on the multiplex PCR reads, gives a single entry per CDR3 protein. Among 450,000 to 550,000 distinct CDR3 sequences listed, about 24% were seen once. This clonotype was seen a few times. The antigen is not known. Among ophthalmopathy patients, the Clinical Activity Score reached at least 3, the NOSPECS grade reached at least 4, and duration remained under 3 months. The CDR3 has 16 residues. Germline V gene data show CDR1 as MNHEY and CDR2 as SVGAGI. V dropped 0 bases and J dropped 4 bases, with 15 bases sitting between them.

The chain has TRBV6-5 and TRBJ2-5, with D unresolved. The TCR sequence derives from a woman aged 25 to 39 with Graves' ophthalmopathy. Sequences were obtained from blood. The CDR3 protein is CASSYSRVGGGETQYF. The CDR3 bases are TGTGCCAGCAGTTACTCGAGAGTCGGCGGCGGAGAGACCCAGTACTTC.